The 22 T cell receptor beta chains given below trace back to one sample, sequenced in a study of blood T cell repertoires in COVID-19. Repertoires were generated with immunoSEQ multiplex PCR, while TCRdb's copy carries only in-frame clones and drops some. The sample includes 150,000 to 200,000 clones, roughly 93% of them seen just once. The sequenced sample consisted of peripheral blood. The receptors were sampled from a woman aged 45 to 65 with acute or convalescent COVID-19.

The chain carries TRBV14 and TRBJ1-6; the D is unclear. CDR3 size: 15 residues. Germline-derived CDR1 and CDR2 are SGHDN and FVKESK. Trimming stripped 4 bases from V and 6 bases from J, with 13 bases between. CDR3 amino acids: CASSRRDLGNSPLHF. DNA for the CDR3: TGTGCCAGCAGCCGACGGGATCTGGGTAATTCACCCCTCCACTTT. Based on the CDR3 plus reference TRBV14 and TRBJ1-6, the full variable domain is EAGVTQFPSHSVIEKGQTVTLRCDPISGHDNLYWYRRVMGKEIKFLLHFVKESKQDESGMPNNRFLAERTGGTYSTLKVQPAELEDSGVYFCASSRRDLGNSPLHFGNGTRLTVT.

The V gene is TRBV9, the J gene TRBJ1-1, with D uncertain. V was clipped by 3 bases and J by 2 bases, with 5 bases between them. There are 12 residues in the CDR3. Per the germline V gene, CDR1 is SGDLS and CDR2 is YYNGEE. Here the CDR3 reads CASSALNTEAFF. The CDR3 bases are TGTGCCAGCAGCGCACTTAACACTGAAGCTTTCTTT. The full variable domain, with the rest looked up from reference TRBV9 and TRBJ1-1, is DSGVTQTPKHLITATGQRVTLRCSPRSGDLSVYWYQQSLDQGLQFLIQYYNGEERAKGNILERFSAQQFPDLHSELNLSSLELGDSALYFCASSALNTEAFFGQGTRLTVV.

The chain links TRBV21-1 to TRBJ2-7; TRBD2, the table's D call, lacks a check against the DNA. TRBV21-1 is noted as a pseudogene. The CDR3 is made up of 14 amino acids. CDR3 residues: CASSKLWGGKGQYF. For the CDR3, the DNA is TGTGCCAGCAGCAAATTATGGGGCGGGAAGGGGCAGTACTTC.

V and J are TRBV10-2 and TRBJ1-4, with D uncertain. Trimming removed 8 bases at V and 7 bases at J, with 14 bases between. The CDR3 length is 13 residues. From germline, CDR1 is WSHSY and CDR2 SAAADI. CDR3 region: CASVSGLGEKLFF. The CDR3 DNA reads as TGCGCCAGCGTCTCGGGGTTAGGTGAAAAACTGTTTTTT.

The CDR3 here is CASSSGGGYHQPQHF. The CDR3 DNA reads TGTGCCAGCAGCTCTGGTGGAGGTTACCATCAGCCCCAGCATTTT. The J gene is TRBJ1-5, the V gene TRBV7-2; D gene uncertain. Germline V gene data show CDR1 as SGHTA and CDR2 as FQGNSA. The CDR3 has 15 residues. V gave up 4 bases and J gave up 5 bases, with 15 bases separating them.

The chain carries TRBV7-6 and TRBJ2-7; D may be TRBD1 (6 bases). The germline gives CDR1 SGHVS, CDR2 FNYEAQ. Trimming took 0 bases from V and 6 from J, leaving 15 bases between them. The CDR3 is 15 amino acids. The CDR3 spells CASSLAGAVAGEQYF. Here the CDR3 DNA reads TGTGCCAGCAGCTTAGCGGGGGCGGTGGCCGGCGAGCAGTACTTC. The full variable domain, rest sourced from reference TRBV7-6 and TRBJ2-7, is GAGVSQSPRYKVTKRGQDVALRCDPISGHVSLYWYRQALGQGPEFLTYFNYEAQQDKSGLPNDRFSAERPEGSISTLTIQRTEQRDSAMYRCASSLAGAVAGEQYFGPGTRLTVT.

This sequence joins TRBV3-1 (or the pseudogene TRBV3-2) and TRBJ2-1; D gene unclear. This CDR3 is built from 15 residues. Germline CDR1 LGHDT, CDR2 YNNKEL (reference sequence). The ends were cut back, 0 bases at V and 7 bases at J, with 13 bases in the middle. CDR3 coding DNA: TGTGCCAGCAGCCAAGATCTCCAGTATGGTAATGAGCAGTTCTTC. It specifies CASSQDLQYGNEQFF.

J is TRBJ1-2 and V is TRBV5-4; D is unclear. Germline assignment: CDR1 SGHNT and CDR2 YYREEE (reference sequence). With 3 bases removed from V and 6 bases from J, the gap between germline ends came to 12 bases. This CDR3 comprises 13 residues. The CDR3 DNA follows: TGTGCCAGCAGCTCGGTGGGGAGGGATGGCTACACCTTC. It is translated as CASSSVGRDGYTF.

The sample holds a few counts of this clone. The rearrangement uses TRBV7-9 and TRBJ2-7, with TRBD1 identical over 7 bases. CDR1 is SEHNR, CDR2 FQNEAQ, per germline (reference sequence). The CDR3 is 16 residues long. Losses at the gene ends were 2 bases for V and 3 bases for J; bases not matched to a gene: 10. DNA for the CDR3: TGTGCCAGCAGCTTAATGGGGACAGAGTCAAGCTACGAGCAGTACTTC. Encoded protein: CASSLMGTESSYEQYF. The full variable domain, rest sourced from reference TRBV7-9 and TRBJ2-7, is DTGVSQNPRHKITKRGQNVTFRCDPISEHNRLYWYRQTLGQGPEFLTYFQNEAQLEKSRLLSDRFSAERPKGSFSTLEIQRTEQGDSAMYLCASSLMGTESSYEQYFGPGTRLTVT.

V gene TRBV30 combines with J gene TRBJ2-5, with 8 bases aligning to TRBD1. J lost 14 bases, V lost 5 bases, and 7 bases had no gene match. The CDR3 totals 10 residues. In germline, CDR1 is GTSNPN, CDR2 SVGIG (reference sequence). The CDR3 spells CAWGPGQAYF. In DNA, the CDR3 is TGTGCCTGGGGGCCGGGACAGGCATACTTC.

This clone was seen once. The V gene is TRBV19, the J gene TRBJ2-3; 9 bases map to TRBD1. The CDR3 covers 16 residues. Unmatched junction bases numbered 12, after V lost 7 bases and J lost 4 bases. Per the germline V gene, CDR1 is LNHDA and CDR2 is SQIVND (reference sequence). The CDR3 DNA follows: TGTGCCAGTACCAACCCCGGGACAGGGAGCCCAGATACGCAGTATTTT. This translates into CASTNPGTGSPDTQYF.

The chain combines TRBV3-1 (or the pseudogene TRBV3-2) with TRBJ2-7; TRBD2 aligns across 7 bases. Germline CDR1 is LGHDT and CDR2 is YNNKEL (reference sequence). CDR3 size: 16 residues. The J segment lost 0 bases and the V segment lost 4 bases, leaving 9 bases of the junction unmatched. The CDR3 loop reads CASSPRASGFSYEQYF. The CDR3 DNA follows: TGTGCCAGCAGCCCCCGGGCTAGCGGATTCTCCTACGAGCAGTACTTC.

The rearrangement links TRBV4-1 to TRBJ1-2; 7 bases align to TRBD1. CDR3 length: 16 residues. Per germline, CDR1 MGHRA and CDR2 YSYEKL. Germline trimming cut 6 bases from V and 3 bases from J; bases unmatched to any gene: 13. The chain's CDR3 is CASRNPGQALYYGYTF. In DNA, the CDR3 is TGCGCCAGCAGGAACCCTGGACAGGCTCTTTACTATGGCTACACCTTC.

The chain joins TRBV24-1 to TRBJ2-5; D is possibly TRBD1 (5 bases). Germline V gives CDR1 KGHDR, CDR2 SFDVKD. V lost 4 bases and J 5 bases, leaving 7 bases between the germline ends. CDR3 length equals 12 residues. The CDR3 DNA is TGTGCCACCAGTGACCAGGGCGAGACCCAGTACTTC. This codes for CATSDQGETQYF.

The chain employs TRBV9 and TRBJ1-2; D unclear. The length of the CDR3 is 13 residues. The V and J ends lost 4 bases and 2 bases respectively, with 9 bases between them. Germline lookup yields CDR1 SGDLS and CDR2 YYNGEE. The CDR3 here is CASSPSQNYGYTF. As DNA, the CDR3 is TGTGCCAGCAGCCCCTCGCAGAACTATGGCTACACCTTC.

There are a few counts of this clone. The chain has TRBV4-3 and TRBJ2-7, with unresolved D. V lost 1 base to trimming and J lost 0 bases, with 10 bases between them. The CDR3 spans 15 residues. Germline assignment: CDR1 LGHNA and CDR2 YSLEER. CDR3 nucleotides: TGCGCCAGCAGCCAAGGGTACTTTAGCTCCTACGAGCAGTACTTC. Encoded protein: CASSQGYFSSYEQYF.

The chain is built from TRBV30 and TRBJ2-1; TRBD1 might be the D (5 bases). The ends were cut back, 0 bases at V and 8 bases at J, with 11 bases in the middle. CDR1 is GTSNPN, CDR2 SVGIG, per germline (reference sequence). The CDR3 sequence is 13 residues long. In DNA, the CDR3 is TGTGCCTGGAGTGTTGGGCAGGGCTATGAGCAGTTCTTC. Translating gives CAWSVGQGYEQFF.

This CDR3 reads CAGRQGKSYNEQFF. CDR3 nucleotide sequence: TGCGCCGGAAGACAGGGAAAGTCCTACAATGAGCAGTTCTTC. The chain recombines TRBV5-1 with TRBJ2-1; TRBD1 agrees at 7 bases. The germline V gene has CDR1 SGHRS and CDR2 YFSETQ. V dropped 10 bases and J dropped 1; count of bases not matched to a gene: 8. The CDR3 is 14 residues long.

The chain recombines TRBV13 with TRBJ1-1; D is uncertain. V shed 2 bases and J shed 0 bases, with 4 bases lying between them. The length of the CDR3 is 13 residues. Per the germline V gene, CDR1 is PRHDT and CDR2 is FYEKMQ (reference sequence). DNA of the CDR3: TGTGCCAGCAGCTTAATCATGAACACTGAAGCTTTCTTT. Protein: CASSLIMNTEAFF.

The J gene is TRBJ1-6, the V gene TRBV28, with D perhaps TRBD1 (5 bases). The germline gives CDR1 MDHEN, CDR2 SYDVKM. V gave up 5 bases and J gave up 18 bases, with 17 bases separating them. The CDR3 runs 12 residues. CDR3 sequence: CASSPPWGPSHF. DNA of the CDR3: TGTGCCAGCAGTCCTCCCTGGGGCCCCAGCCACTTT.

This chain uses TRBV7-2 with TRBJ2-5; TRBD2 agrees at 16 bases. The CDR3 covers 17 residues. V lost 5 bases and J lost 5; bases outside the gene matches: 8. Germline lookup yields CDR1 SGHTA and CDR2 FQGNSA. This CDR3 reads CASSEGLAGGPAETQYF. In DNA, the CDR3 is TGTGCCAGCAGCGAGGGACTAGCGGGGGGGCCGGCGGAGACCCAGTACTTC.

The J gene is TRBJ2-7, the V gene TRBV7-6, with D tentatively TRBD1 (8 bases). CDR3 length: 15 amino acids. The germline V gene has CDR1 SGHVS and CDR2 FNYEAQ. V gave up 5 bases and J gave up 5 bases, with 19 bases separating them. The DNA of the CDR3 is TGTGCCAGCAGCCCTGGGGGGGACAGGTTCCACGAGCAGTACTTC. Encoded protein: CASSPGGDRFHEQYF.